This T cell receptor (beta chain) was captured in a study of cytomegalovirus exposure and HLA in healthy donors. This clone appeared a few times. Its antigen is as yet unknown. The study ran its PCR with 60 Vbeta and 13 Jbeta primers. Profiling relied on immunoSEQ multiplex PCR, and the TCRdb table lists in-frame clones only, not all of them. The sample includes 130,000 to 150,000 clones, nearly 80% of them seen just once. Overall study findings and caveats: Per a prior analysis, the majority of TCR beta V segments were productive roughly 87% or roughly 30% of the time. In vitro data verified three CMV-associated chains as specific for CMV antigens.

This TCR came from a male donor in good health and CMV-seronegative. Source material: PBMCs.

In DNA, the CDR3 is TGTGCCAGCAGCTTTATAGCGGGGGACAATGAGCAGTTCTTC. It translates to CASSFIAGDNEQFF. The rearrangement joins TRBV7-3 to TRBJ2-1, with TRBD2 matching 9 bases. The CDR3 has 14 residues. Germline assignment: CDR1 SGHTA and CDR2 FQGTGA. V was pared by 3 bases and J by 5 bases, with 2 bases of the junction left unmatched.